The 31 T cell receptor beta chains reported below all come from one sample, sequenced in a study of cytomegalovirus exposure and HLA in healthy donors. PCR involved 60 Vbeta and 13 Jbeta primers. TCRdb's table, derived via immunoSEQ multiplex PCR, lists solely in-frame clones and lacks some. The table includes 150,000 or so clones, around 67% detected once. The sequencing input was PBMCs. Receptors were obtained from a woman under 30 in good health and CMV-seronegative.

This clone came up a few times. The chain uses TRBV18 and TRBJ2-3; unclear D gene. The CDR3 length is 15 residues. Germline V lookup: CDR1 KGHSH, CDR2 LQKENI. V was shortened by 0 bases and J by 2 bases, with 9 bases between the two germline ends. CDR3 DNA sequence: TGTGCCAGCTCACCACCCCGGGTTACCACAGATACGCAGTATTTT. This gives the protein CASSPPRVTTDTQYF.

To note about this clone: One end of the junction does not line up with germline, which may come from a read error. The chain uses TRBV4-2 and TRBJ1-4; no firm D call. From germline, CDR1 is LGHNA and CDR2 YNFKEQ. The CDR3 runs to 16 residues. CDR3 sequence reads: CAGSQDNRGANEKLFF. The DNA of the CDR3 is TGTGCCGGCAGCCAAGATAACCGGGGTGCTAATGAAAAACTGTTTTTT.

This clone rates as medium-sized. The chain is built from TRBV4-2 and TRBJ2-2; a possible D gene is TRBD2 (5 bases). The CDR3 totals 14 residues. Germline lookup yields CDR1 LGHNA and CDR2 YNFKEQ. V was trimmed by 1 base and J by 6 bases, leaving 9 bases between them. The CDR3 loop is CASSQVSRAGELFF. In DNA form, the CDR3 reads TGTGCCAGCAGCCAAGTTTCGAGGGCCGGGGAGCTGTTTTTT.

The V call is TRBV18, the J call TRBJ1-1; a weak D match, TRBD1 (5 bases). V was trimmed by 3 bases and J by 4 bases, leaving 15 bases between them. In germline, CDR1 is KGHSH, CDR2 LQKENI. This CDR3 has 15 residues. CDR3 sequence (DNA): TGTGCCAGCTCACCCTTCGGAGGGGAGAGCACTGAAGCTTTCTTT. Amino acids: CASSPFGGESTEAFF.

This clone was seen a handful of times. CDR3 residues: CASSLSGTGHQPQHF. CDR3 bases: TGTGCCAGCAGTTTATCCGGGACAGGGCATCAGCCCCAGCATTTT. The J gene is TRBJ1-5, the V gene TRBV27; 9 bases line up with TRBD1. CDR3 size: 15 residues. The trim removed 0 bases at V and 5 bases at J, leaving 2 bases unmatched. Germline assignment: CDR1 MNHEY and CDR2 SMNVEV (reference sequence).

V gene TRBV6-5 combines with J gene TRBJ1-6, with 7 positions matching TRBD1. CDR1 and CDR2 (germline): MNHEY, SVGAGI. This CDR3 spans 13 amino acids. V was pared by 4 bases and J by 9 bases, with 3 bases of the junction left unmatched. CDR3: CASSSTGVSPLHF. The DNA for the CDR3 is TGTGCCAGCAGTTCCACAGGGGTTTCACCCCTCCACTTT.

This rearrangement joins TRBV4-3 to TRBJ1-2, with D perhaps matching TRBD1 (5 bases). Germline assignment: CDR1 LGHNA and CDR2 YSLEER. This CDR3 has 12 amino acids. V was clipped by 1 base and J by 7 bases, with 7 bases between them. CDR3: CASSQAGGGYTF. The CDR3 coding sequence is TGCGCCAGCAGCCAAGCGGGGGGTGGCTACACCTTC.

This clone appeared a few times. CDR3 DNA sequence: TGTGCCAGCTGGGGTAGGGGGCTGAACACTGAAGCTTTCTTT. Translation: CASWGRGLNTEAFF. This chain links TRBV2 with TRBJ1-1; TRBD1 matches at 7 bases. The CDR3 runs 14 residues. With 8 bases clipped from V and 0 bases from J, the junction kept 6 bases outside the gene matches. Germline V gene lookup returns CDR1 SNHLY and CDR2 FYNNEI. Full variable domain (remainder filled in from reference TRBV2 and TRBJ1-1): EPEVTQTPSHQVTQMGQEVILRCVPISNHLYFYWYRQILGQKVEFLVSFYNNEISEKSEIFDDQFSVERPDGSNFTLKIRSTKLEDSAMYFCASWGRGLNTEAFFGQGTRLTVV.

The CDR3 bases are TGTGCCAGCAGCGCCCCGGGACTATTGACAGATACGCAGTATTTT. This encodes CASSAPGLLTDTQYF. The rearrangement uses TRBV9 and TRBJ2-3; 7 nucleotides match TRBD2. Germline V gene sequence: CDR1 SGDLS, CDR2 YYNGEE. After removal of 3 bases from V and 3 bases from J, the junction contained 7 bases not matched to a gene. The length of the CDR3 is 15 residues.

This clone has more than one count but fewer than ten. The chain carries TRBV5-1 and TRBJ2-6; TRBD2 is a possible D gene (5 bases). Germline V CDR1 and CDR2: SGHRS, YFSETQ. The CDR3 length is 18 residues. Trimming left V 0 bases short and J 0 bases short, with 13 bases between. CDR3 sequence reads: CASSLEGSVSSGANVLTF. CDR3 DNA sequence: TGCGCCAGCAGCTTGGAGGGTAGCGTTTCCTCTGGGGCCAACGTCCTGACTTTC.

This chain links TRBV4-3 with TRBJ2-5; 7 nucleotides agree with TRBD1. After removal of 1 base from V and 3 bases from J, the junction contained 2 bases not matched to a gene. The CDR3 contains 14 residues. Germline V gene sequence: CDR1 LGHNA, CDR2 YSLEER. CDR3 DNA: TGCGCCAGCAGCCAAGGGCAGGGGGAAGAGACCCAGTACTTC. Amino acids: CASSQGQGEETQYF.

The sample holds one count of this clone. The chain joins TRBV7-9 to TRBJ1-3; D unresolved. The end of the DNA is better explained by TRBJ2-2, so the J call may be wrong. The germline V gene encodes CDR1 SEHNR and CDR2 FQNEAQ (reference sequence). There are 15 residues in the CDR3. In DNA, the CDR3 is TGTGCCAGCAGAGAAGGAGCGTATGACGCCGGGGAGCTGTTTTTT. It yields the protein CASREGAYDAGELFF.

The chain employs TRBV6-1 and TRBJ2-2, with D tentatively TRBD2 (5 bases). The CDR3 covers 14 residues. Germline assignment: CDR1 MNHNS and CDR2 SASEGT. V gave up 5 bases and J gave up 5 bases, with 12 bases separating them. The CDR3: CASSPKLETGELFF. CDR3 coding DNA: TGTGCCAGCAGTCCTAAACTAGAGACCGGGGAGCTGTTTTTT.

The CDR3 sequence: CASSTGSGGQETQYF. The CDR3 coding sequence is TGTGCTAGCTCAACCGGGAGCGGGGGCCAAGAGACCCAGTACTTC. V is TRBV7-7 and J is TRBJ2-5; 8 nucleotides agree with TRBD2. The CDR3 runs 15 residues. Germline V gene lookup returns CDR1 SSHAT and CDR2 FNYEAQ (reference sequence).

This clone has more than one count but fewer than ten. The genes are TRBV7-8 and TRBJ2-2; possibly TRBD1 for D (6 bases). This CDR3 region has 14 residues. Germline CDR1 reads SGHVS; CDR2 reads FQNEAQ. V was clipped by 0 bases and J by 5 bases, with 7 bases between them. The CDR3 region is CASSLAGQTGELFF. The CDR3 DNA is TGTGCCAGCAGCTTAGCCGGACAGACCGGGGAGCTGTTTTTT.

In nucleotides, the CDR3 is TGTGCCTGGGACAGGGGAGAAACTGAAGCTTTCTTT. Its translation: CAWDRGETEAFF. The rearrangement uses TRBV30 and TRBJ1-1, with TRBD1 matching over 8 bases. Germline V lookup: CDR1 GTSNPN, CDR2 SVGIG (reference sequence). V dropped 5 bases and J dropped 5; count of bases not matched to a gene: 4. The CDR3 consists of 12 residues. Full variable domain (rest looked up from reference TRBV30 and TRBJ1-1): SQTIHQWPATLVQPVGSPLSLECTVEGTSNPNLYWYRQAAGRGLQLLFYSVGIGQISSEVPQNLSASRPQDRQFILSSKKLLLSDSGFYLCAWDRGETEAFFGQGTRLTVV.

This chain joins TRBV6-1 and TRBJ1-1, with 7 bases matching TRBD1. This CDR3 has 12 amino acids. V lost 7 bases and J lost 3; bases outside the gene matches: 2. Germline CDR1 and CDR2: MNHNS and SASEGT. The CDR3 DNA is TGTGCCAGCACGGACAGGTACACTGAAGCTTTCTTT. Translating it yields CASTDRYTEAFF.

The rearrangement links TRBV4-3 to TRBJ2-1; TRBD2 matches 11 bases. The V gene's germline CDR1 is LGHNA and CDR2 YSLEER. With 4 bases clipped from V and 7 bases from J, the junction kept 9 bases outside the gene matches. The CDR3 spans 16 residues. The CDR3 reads CASSRKLAGERNEQFF. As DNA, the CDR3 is TGCGCCAGCAGCCGGAAACTAGCGGGAGAAAGAAATGAGCAGTTCTTC.

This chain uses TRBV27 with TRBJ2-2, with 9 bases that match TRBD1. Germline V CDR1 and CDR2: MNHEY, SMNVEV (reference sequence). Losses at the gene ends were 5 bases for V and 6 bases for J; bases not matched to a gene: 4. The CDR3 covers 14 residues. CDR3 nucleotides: TGTGCCAGCAGTACCTACAGGGGGCCCGGGGAGCTGTTTTTT. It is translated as CASSTYRGPGELFF.

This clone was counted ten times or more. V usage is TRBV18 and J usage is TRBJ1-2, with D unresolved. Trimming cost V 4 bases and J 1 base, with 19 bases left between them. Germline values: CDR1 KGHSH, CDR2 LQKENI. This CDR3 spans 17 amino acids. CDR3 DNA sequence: TGTGCCAGCTCACTAGCAAGGTTGCAGCGAGTTAACTATGGCTACACCTTC. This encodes CASSLARLQRVNYGYTF.

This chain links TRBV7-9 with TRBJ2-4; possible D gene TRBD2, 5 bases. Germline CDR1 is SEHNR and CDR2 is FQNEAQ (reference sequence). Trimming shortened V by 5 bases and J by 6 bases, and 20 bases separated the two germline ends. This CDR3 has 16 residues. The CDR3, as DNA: TGTGCCAGCAGCCCTAGTTGGGGAGCTGACCGAAACATTCAGTACTTC. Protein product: CASSPSWGADRNIQYF.

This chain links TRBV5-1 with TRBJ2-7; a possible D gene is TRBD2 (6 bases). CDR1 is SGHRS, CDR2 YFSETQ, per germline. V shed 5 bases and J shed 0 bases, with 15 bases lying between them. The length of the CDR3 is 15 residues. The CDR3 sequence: CASRDEAGISYEQYV. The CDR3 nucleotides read TGCGCCAGCAGGGATGAGGCGGGGATCTCCTACGAGCAGTACGTC.

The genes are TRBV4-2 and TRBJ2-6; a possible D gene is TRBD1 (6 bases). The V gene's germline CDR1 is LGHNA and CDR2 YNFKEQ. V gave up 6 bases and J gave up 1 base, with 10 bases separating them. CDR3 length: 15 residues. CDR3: CASRKGVSGANVLTF. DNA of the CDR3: TGTGCCAGCAGGAAGGGGGTTTCTGGGGCCAACGTCCTGACTTTC.

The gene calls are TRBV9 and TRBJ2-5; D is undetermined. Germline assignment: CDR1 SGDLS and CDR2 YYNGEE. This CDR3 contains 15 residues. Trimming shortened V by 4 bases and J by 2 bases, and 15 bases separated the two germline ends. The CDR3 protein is CASSPLLRFQETQYF. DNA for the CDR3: TGTGCCAGCAGCCCTCTCCTCCGGTTTCAAGAGACCCAGTACTTC. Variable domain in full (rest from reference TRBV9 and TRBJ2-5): DSGVTQTPKHLITATGQRVTLRCSPRSGDLSVYWYQQSLDQGLQFLIQYYNGEERAKGNILERFSAQQFPDLHSELNLSSLELGDSALYFCASSPLLRFQETQYFGPGTRLLVL.

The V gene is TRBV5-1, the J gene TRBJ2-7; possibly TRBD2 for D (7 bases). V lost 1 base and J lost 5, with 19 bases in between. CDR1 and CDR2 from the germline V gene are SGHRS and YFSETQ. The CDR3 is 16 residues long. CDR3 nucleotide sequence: TGCGCCAGCAGCTTGATGTTCGGGGGGCTTAGGAACGAGCAGTACTTC. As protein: CASSLMFGGLRNEQYF.

The CDR3 bases are TGTGCCAGCAGTTTGCTTCACTTGGACAGGGTCAATGAGCAGTTCTTC. It encodes CASSLLHLDRVNEQFF. This chain links TRBV6-5 with TRBJ2-1, with 8 bases matching TRBD1. V trimming: 4 bases; J trimming: 6 bases; junction bases outside the gene matches: 11. The CDR3 consists of 16 residues. Germline CDR1 is MNHEY and CDR2 is SVGAGI.

CDR3 bases: TGTGCCAGTAGTACCAGGTCAGGGGTCTCCTACAATGAGCAGTTCTTC. Translation gives CASSTRSGVSYNEQFF. The chain has TRBV19 and TRBJ2-1; D perhaps matches TRBD1 (6 bases). The CDR3 consists of 16 residues. The germline CDR1 and CDR2 sequences are LNHDA and SQIVND (reference sequence). Trimming took 4 bases from V and 0 from J, leaving 13 bases between them.

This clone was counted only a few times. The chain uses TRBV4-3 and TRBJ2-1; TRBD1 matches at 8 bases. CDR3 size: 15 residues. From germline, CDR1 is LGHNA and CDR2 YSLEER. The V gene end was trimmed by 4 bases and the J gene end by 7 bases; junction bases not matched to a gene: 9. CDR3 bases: TGCGCCAGCAGCCCAGGGACAGGTAGAACGAATGAGCAGTTCTTC. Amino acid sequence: CASSPGTGRTNEQFF.

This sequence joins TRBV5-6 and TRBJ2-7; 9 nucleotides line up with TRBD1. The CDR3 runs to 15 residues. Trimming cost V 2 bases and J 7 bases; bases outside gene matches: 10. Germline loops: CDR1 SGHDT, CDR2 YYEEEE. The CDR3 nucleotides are TGTGCCAGCAGCTTTTATGGACAGGGGAATTGGGAGCAGTACTTC. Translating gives CASSFYGQGNWEQYF.

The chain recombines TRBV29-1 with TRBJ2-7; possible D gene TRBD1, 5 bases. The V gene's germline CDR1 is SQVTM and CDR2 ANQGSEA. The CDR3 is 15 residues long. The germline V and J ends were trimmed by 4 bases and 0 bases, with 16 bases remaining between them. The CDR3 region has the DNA TGCAGCGTTGCCGATCCCTCGACAGCCTCCTACGAGCAGTACTTC. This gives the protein CSVADPSTASYEQYF.

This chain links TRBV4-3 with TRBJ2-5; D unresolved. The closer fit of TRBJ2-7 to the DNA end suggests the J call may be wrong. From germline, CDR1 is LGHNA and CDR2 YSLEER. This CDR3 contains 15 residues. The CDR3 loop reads CASSQEAPGPYEQYF. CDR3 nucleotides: TGCGCCAGCAGCCAAGAAGCCCCGGGTCCCTACGAGCAGTACTTC.